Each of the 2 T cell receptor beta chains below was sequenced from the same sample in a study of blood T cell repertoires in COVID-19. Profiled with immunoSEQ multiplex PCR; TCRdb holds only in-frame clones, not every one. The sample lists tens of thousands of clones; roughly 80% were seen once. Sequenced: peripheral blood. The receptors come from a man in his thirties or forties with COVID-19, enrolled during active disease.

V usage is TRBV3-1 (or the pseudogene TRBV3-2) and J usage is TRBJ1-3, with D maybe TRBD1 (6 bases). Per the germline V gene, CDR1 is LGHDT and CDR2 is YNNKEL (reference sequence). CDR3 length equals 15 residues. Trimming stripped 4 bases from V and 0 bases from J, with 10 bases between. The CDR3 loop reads CASSPLGGSGNTIYF. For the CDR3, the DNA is TGTGCCAGCAGCCCTCTAGGGGGCTCTGGAAACACCATATATTTT.

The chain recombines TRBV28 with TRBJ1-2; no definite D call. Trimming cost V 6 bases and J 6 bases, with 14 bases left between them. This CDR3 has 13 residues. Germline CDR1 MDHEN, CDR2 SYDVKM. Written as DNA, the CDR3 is TGTGCCAGCAGACCCGCGCGTACCCATGGCTACACCTTC. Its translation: CASRPARTHGYTF.